This TCR beta chain was captured in a study of blood T cells in healthy people across ages (dated by TCRdb to the mid-2010s). Regarding the research as a whole: In model experiments, roughly one uniquely barcoded TCR beta cDNA molecule per two T cells was captured by template switching. To track age-related changes in TCR beta repertoire diversity, the study relied on deep sequencing normalized with unique cDNA molecular identifiers. The donors were divided into four age groups: young (average about 16 years), middle-aged (about 40), aged (approximately 59) and long-lived (about 80). For two donors (one aged 18 to 29 and one aged 80 or older), the study analyzed two additional independent replicas of 1 million unique cDNA reads from the same blood draw.

This clonotype was seen more than once but under ten times. Its antigen is unknown. The input lacks base qualities; no much larger clone sits a single base away. Study-level results and caveats: Estimates of total diversity based on one million sequenced T cells were considered lower bounds and underestimates. The long-lived group showed more naive CD4+ T cells, fewer expanded clones and increased TCR diversity than the aged group, suggesting age selection. Observed TCR beta diversity per million T cells fell roughly linearly with age, and a significant reduction was already apparent by age approximately 41. Because donor CMV infection status was unknown, age-related changes in expanded clonotypes were potentially confounded. Observed TCR beta diversity correlated strongly with the percentage of naive T cells measured by flow cytometry. Because profiling used bulk unsorted PBMCs, naive and antigen-experienced compartments could not be compared conclusively.

V trim: 6 bases; J trim: 10 bases; unmatched bases: 9. Taken from the germline V gene, the CDR1 and CDR2 loops are ENHRY and SYGVKD. Spanning cysteine to phenylalanine, the CDR3 consists of 14 amino acids. Solely the CDR3 DNA is kept, with 42 bases framed from the first base. The library was generated by 5' RACE. The run used an Illumina HiSeq 2500. A second PCR of roughly 7 to 12 cycles was performed with a sample-barcoded 5' primer and a J-beta primer mix. A unique molecular identifier was introduced onto each TCR beta cDNA molecule by a template-switch 5' adaptor carrying 12 random nucleotides. Each sample yielded at least 2.5 million CDR3-containing paired-end reads. All of the RNA was converted into first-strand cDNA using the Mint cDNA synthesis kit, with a TRBC-specific oligonucleotide serving as the primer. After uracil-DNA glycosylase treatment, a first 18-cycle PCR used universal primers M1SS and BC2_uni_R on all cDNA. Per the original workflow: For normalization, 1 million high-quality reads, each with a distinct molecular identifier, were randomly selected from each sample. Instead of being binned into consensus sequences, reads that shared molecular identifiers were thrown out. MiTCR, run with a Q25 quality threshold and the strictest error-elimination algorithm, handled CDR3 identification, clonotype clustering and error correction. A nonparametric unseen species model using Euler transformation provided a lower-bound estimate of total TCR beta diversity. TCRdb redid the processing of the public reads, applying fastp at Q25 and MiXCR, and retained in-frame beta chains. All rows with the same CDR3 protein become a single entry with the most common DNA and genes. These V and J calls originate from TCRdb's pipeline instead of the authors' own analysis. The sample has nearly 800,000 distinct CDR3 sequences on record, 25% of them singletons. 3% to 4% of the sample is taken by the ten largest.

The roughly 37 donors, aged about 6 to 95 years, were systemically healthy Caucasian individuals from Russia. Each donor gave approximately 10 milliliters of peripheral blood, collected into EDTA-treated Vacutainer tubes. PBMCs were isolated by Ficoll-Paque density-gradient centrifugation, with at least 7 million obtained per sample. Trizol reagent was used to extract total RNA from the PBMCs, yielding at least 6 micrograms per sample. For every donor, an aliquot of PBMCs went through flow cytometry to measure the percentages of naive CD45RAhigh/CD27high T cells. These data also formed part of another study, on T cells of mothers and their children. From the second report: Nine systemically healthy Caucasian individuals, comprising three mothers and their six children, were included as donors. cDNA synthesis consumed the entire amount of extracted RNA, loaded at about 1.6 ug RNA in each 15 ul reaction. Sample barcodes and 2-4 random nucleotides were added via the M1S primer in the second PCR. More than 8.5 million TCR beta CDR3 reads were obtained from each mother, and 2.5 million to 3.5 million reads were obtained from each child. TCR recombination output is similarly shaped by thymic selection in related and unrelated pairs, with a minor effect exerted by inherited differences. Normalized repertoire overlap was always slightly but never significantly higher in related than unrelated mother-child pairs. No persistent microchimeric T cell clones were detected, at a sensitivity of roughly 96 clones per million clonotypes. To look for features that set related mother-child pairs apart from unrelated individuals, the researchers ran deep NGS to compare the TCR beta repertoires of mothers and children. The mean age was roughly 36 +/- 4 years for the mothers and 11 +/- 4 years for the children. Libraries were sequenced on Illumina HiSeq 2000 with 100+100 nt paired-end reads after adapter ligation with NEBNext reagents. Mother and child libraries were prepared a month apart and sequenced in separate runs to prevent cross-contamination. For each donor, between about 500,000 and 2,200,000 distinct TCR beta clonotypes were identified. Naive TCR beta clonotypes were estimated from low-frequency clonotypes matched to each donor's FACS-determined naive share, without sorting.

Sequencing was done on a sample of blood. The V and J genes are TRBV10-3 and TRBJ1-5; 10 nucleotides in the junction match TRBD1. The clonotype originates from a boy younger than 18 in good health. The CDR3 region: CAIRDRGEEGPQHF. The DNA is TGTGCCATCAGGGACAGGGGGGAGGAAGGACCCCAGCATTTT.